Listed here are 3 T cell receptor beta chains from one sample, sequenced in a study of OX40 agonist ivuxolimab in advanced cancers. Only in-frame clones appear in the TCRdb table, and some are missing; sequencing was by immunoSEQ multiplex PCR. In the table there are about 41,000 clones, over 75% of which are singletons. Specimen: CD4+ or CD8+ T cells sorted from blood, collected in a trial of the OX40 agonist ivuxolimab. The origin of the receptors is an adult with an advanced solid tumor such as melanoma, head and neck, liver or kidney cancer.

This chain uses TRBV5-5 with TRBJ2-3; TRBD2 matches 7 bases. Per germline, CDR1 SGHKS and CDR2 YYEKEE (reference sequence). The CDR3 length is 13 residues. V lost 4 bases and J lost 6; bases outside the gene matches: 5. The CDR3: CASSPSGGDTQYF. The CDR3 DNA is TGTGCCAGCAGCCCTTCCGGGGGGGATACGCAGTATTTT.

The table lists this clone with a few counts. This chain connects TRBV9 to TRBJ1-3, with D hard to call. The CDR3 has 12 amino acids. The V end was cut by 3 bases, the J end by 8 bases, with 9 bases between. The germline V gene has CDR1 SGDLS and CDR2 YYNGEE. CDR3 nucleotide sequence: TGTGCCAGCAGCGAGACACTTGACACCATATATTTT. It codes for CASSETLDTIYF. Complete variable domain (other parts from reference TRBV9 and TRBJ1-3): DSGVTQTPKHLITATGQRVTLRCSPRSGDLSVYWYQQSLDQGLQFLIQYYNGEERAKGNILERFSAQQFPDLHSELNLSSLELGDSALYFCASSETLDTIYFGEGSWLTVV.

This chain joins TRBV7-6 and TRBJ1-2; weak D call: TRBD1 (6 bases). The V gene's germline CDR1 is SGHVS and CDR2 FNYEAQ. Trimming left V 1 base short and J 14 bases short, with 17 bases between. The CDR3 totals 13 residues. The CDR3 region has the DNA TGTGCCAGCAGCTTAGTCTTCGGGGGCGGAAGGACCTTC. It yields the protein CASSLVFGGGRTF.